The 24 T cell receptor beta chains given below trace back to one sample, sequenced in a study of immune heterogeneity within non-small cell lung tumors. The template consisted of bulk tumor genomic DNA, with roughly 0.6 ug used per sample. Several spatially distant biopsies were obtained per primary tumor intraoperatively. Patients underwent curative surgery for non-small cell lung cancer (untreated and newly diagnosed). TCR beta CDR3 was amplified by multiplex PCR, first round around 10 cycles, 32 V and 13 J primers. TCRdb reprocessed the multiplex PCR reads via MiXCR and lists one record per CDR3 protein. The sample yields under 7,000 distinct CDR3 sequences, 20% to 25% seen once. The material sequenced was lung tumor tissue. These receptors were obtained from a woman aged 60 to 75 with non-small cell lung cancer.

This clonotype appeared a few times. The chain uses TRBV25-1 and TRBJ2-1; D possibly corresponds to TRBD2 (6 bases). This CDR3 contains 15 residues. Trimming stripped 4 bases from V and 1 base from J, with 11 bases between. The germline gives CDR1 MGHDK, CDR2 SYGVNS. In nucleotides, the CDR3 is TGTGCCAGCAGTGGAGGCGGGATGTCCTACAATGAGCAGTTCTTC. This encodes CASSGGGMSYNEQFF.

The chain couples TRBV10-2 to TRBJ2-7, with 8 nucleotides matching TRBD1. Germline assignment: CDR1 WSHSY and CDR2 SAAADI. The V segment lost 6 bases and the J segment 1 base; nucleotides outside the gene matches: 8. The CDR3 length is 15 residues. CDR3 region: CASSLDRGRSYEQYF. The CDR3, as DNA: TGCGCCAGCAGCTTAGACAGGGGTAGGTCCTACGAGCAGTACTTC.

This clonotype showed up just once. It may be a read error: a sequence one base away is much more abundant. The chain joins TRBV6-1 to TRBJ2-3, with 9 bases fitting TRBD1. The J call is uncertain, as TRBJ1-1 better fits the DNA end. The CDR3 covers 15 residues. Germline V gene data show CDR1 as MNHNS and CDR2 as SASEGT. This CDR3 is CANTVEIGQGRIAFF. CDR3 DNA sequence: TGTGCCAACACAGTGGAGATAGGACAGGGGAGAATTGCTTTCTTT.

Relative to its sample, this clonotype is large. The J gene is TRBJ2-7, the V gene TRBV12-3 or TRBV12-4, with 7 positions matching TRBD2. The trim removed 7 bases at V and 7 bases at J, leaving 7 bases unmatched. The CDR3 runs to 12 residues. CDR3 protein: CASTGPAGEQYF. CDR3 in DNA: TGTGCCAGCACGGGGCCAGCGGGGGAGCAGTACTTC.

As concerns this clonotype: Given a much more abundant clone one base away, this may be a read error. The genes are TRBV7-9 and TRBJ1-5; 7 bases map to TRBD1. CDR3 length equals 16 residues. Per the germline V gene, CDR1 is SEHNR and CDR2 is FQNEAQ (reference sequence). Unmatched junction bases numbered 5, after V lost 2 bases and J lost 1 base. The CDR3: CASSLSGQASNQPQHF. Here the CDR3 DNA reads TGTGCCAGCAGCTTAAGTGGACAGGCGAGCAATCAGCCCCAGCATTTT.

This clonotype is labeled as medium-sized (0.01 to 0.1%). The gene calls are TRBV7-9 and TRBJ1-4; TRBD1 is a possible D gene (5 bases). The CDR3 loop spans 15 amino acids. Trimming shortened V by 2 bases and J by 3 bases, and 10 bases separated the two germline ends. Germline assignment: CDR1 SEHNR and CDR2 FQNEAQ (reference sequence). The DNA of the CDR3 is TGTGCCAGCAGCTTAAAGACAGTGCCTAATGAAAAACTGTTTTTT. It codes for CASSLKTVPNEKLFF.

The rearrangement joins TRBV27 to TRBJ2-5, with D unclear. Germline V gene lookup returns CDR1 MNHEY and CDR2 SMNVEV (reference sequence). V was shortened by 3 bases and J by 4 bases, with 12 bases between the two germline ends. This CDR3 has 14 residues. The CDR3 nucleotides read TGTGCCAGCAGTTTGTGGGGATTGGGAGAGACCCAGTACTTC. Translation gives CASSLWGLGETQYF.

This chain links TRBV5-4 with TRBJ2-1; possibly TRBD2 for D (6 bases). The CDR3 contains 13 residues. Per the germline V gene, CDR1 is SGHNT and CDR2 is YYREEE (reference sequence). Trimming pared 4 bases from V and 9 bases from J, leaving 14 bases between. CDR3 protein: CASSETRASEQFF. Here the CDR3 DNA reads TGTGCCAGCAGCGAGACTAGGGCGAGTGAGCAGTTCTTC.

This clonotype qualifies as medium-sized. CDR3: CASSFEGYEQYF. The DNA of the CDR3 is TGTGCCAGCAGTTTTGAGGGGTACGAGCAGTACTTC. This chain joins TRBV28 and TRBJ2-7; D may correspond to TRBD1 or TRBD2 (5 bases each). Trimming cost V 3 bases and J 4 bases, with 7 bases left between them. The CDR3 consists of 12 residues. Germline V CDR1 and CDR2: MDHEN, SYDVKM.

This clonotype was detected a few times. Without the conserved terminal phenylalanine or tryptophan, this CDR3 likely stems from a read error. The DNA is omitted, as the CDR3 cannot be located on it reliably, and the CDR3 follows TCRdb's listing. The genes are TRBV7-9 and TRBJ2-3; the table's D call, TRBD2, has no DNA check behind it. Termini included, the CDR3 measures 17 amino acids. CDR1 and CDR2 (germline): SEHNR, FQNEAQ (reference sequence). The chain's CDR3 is CASSSQNYGGRGQYFGP.

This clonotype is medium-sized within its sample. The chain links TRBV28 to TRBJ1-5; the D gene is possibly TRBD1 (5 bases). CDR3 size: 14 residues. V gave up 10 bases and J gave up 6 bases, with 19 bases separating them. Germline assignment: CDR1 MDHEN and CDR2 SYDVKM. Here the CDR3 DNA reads TGTGCCACGACTCGGCAGGGAGGGCCTCAGCCCCAGCATTTT. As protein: CATTRQGGPQPQHF.

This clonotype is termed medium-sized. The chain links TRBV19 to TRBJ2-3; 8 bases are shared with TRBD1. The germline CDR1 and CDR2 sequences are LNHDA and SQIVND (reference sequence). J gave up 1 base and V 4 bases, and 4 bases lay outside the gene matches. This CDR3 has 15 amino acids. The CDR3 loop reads CASSTSTGGTDTQYF. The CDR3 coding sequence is TGTGCCAGTAGTACGTCGACAGGGGGCACAGATACGCAGTATTTT.

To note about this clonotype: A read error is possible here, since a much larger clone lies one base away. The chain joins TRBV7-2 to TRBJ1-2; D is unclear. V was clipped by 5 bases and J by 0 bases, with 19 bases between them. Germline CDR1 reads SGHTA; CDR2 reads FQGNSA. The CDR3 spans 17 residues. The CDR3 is CASSPIIGEHTNYGYTF. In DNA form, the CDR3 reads TGTGCCAGCAGCCCCATTATAGGAGAACATACTAACTATGGCTACACCTTC. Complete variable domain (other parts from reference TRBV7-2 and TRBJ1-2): GAGVSQSPSNKVTEKGKDVELRCDPISGHTALYWYRQSLGQGLEFLIYFQGNSAPDKSGLPSDRFSAERTGGSVSTLTIQRTQQEDSAVYLCASSPIIGEHTNYGYTFGSGTRLTVV.

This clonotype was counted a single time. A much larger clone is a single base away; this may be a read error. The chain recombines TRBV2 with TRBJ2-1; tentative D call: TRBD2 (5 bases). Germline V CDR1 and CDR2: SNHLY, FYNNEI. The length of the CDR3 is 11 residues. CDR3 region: CASRSGSEQLF. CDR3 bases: TGTGCCAGCCGTTCGGGGAGTGAGCAGCTCTTC. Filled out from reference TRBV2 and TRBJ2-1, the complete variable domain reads EPEVTQTPSHQVTQMGQEVILRCVPISNHLYFYWYRQILGQKVEFLVSFYNNEISEKSEIFDDQFSVERPDGSNFTLKIRSTKLEDSAMYFCASRSGSEQLFGPGTRLTVL.

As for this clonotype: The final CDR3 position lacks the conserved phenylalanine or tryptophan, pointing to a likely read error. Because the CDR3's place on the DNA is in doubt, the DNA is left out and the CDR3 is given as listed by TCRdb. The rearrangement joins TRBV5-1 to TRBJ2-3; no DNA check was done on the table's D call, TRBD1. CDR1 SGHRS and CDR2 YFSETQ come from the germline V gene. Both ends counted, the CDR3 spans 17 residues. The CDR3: CASSLESTGLFEQYFGP.

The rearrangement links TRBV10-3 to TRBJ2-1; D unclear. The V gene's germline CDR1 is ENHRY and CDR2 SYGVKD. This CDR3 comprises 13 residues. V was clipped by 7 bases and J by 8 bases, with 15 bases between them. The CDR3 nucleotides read TGTGCCATCAAGGGCCCAACGGAGTATGAGCAGTTCTTC. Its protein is CAIKGPTEYEQFF.

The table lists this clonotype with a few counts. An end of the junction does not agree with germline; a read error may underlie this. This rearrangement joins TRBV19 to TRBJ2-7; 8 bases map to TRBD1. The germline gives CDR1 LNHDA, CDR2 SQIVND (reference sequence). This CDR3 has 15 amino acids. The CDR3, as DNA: TGTGTCAGTAGTTGGGACAGGAGGCTAACTAGCGAGCAGTACTTC. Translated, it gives CVSSWDRRLTSEQYF.

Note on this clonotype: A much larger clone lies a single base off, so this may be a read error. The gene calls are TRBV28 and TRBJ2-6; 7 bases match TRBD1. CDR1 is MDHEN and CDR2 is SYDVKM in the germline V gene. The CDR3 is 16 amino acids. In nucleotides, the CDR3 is TGTGCCAACAGTCCGGGACAGACCTCTGGGGCCAACGTCCTGACTTTC. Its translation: CANSPGQTSGANVLTF.

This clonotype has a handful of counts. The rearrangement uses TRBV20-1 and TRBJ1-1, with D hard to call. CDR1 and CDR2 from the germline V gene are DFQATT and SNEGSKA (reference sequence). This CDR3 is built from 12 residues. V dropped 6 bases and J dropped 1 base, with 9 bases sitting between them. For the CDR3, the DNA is TGCAGTGCAGCCTGGGGGAACACTGAAGCTTTCTTT. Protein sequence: CSAAWGNTEAFF.

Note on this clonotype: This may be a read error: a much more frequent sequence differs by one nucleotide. The CDR3, as DNA: TGTGCCAGCAGTTCAGGTTATAGCTACACCTTC. It yields the protein CASSSGYSYTF. The chain employs TRBV28 and TRBJ1-2, with D unresolved. Germline CDR1 reads MDHEN; CDR2 reads SYDVKM. The V and J ends lost 4 bases and 9 bases respectively, with 9 bases between them. CDR3 length: 11 amino acids.

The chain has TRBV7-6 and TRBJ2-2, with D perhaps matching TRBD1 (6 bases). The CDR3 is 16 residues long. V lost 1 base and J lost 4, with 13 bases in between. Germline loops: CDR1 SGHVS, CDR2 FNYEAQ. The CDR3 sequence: CASSLVRDRRTGELFF. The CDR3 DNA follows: TGTGCCAGCAGCTTAGTTCGTGACAGGCGCACCGGGGAGCTGTTTTTT.

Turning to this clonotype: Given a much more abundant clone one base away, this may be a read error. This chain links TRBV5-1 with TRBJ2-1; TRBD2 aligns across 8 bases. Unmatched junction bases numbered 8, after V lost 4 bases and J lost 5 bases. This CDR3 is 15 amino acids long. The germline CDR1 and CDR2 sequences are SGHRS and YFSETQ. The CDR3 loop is CASSPGNSGNNEQFF. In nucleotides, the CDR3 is TGCGCCAGCAGCCCCGGGAATAGCGGGAACAATGAGCAGTTCTTC.

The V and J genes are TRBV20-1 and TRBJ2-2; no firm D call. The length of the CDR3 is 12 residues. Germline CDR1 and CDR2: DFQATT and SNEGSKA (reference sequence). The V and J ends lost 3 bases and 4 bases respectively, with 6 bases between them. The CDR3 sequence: CSASLGTGELFF. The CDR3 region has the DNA TGCAGTGCTAGTCTAGGCACCGGGGAGCTGTTTTTT.

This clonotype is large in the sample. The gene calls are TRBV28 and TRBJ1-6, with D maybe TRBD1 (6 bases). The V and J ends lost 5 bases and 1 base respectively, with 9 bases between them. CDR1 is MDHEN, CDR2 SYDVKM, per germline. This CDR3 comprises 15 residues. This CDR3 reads CASSTGPSYNSPLHF. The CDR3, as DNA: TGTGCCAGCAGTACAGGGCCATCCTATAATTCACCCCTCCACTTT.